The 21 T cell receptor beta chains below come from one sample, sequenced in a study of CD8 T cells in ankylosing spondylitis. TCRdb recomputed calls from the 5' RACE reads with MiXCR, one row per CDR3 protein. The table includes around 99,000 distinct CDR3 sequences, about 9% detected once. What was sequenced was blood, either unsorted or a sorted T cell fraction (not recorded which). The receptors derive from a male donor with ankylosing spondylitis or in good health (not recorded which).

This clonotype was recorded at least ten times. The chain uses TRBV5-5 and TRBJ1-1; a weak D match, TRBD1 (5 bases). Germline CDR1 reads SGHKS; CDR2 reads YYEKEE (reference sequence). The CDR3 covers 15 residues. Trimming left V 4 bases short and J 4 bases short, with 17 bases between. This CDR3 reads CASSTAQVRGTEAFF. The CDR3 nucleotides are TGTGCCAGCAGCACAGCACAGGTCCGGGGCACTGAAGCTTTCTTT.

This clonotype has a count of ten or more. The CDR3 region is CSARGGQLVNYGYTF. DNA for the CDR3: TGCAGTGCTAGAGGGGGACAGCTCGTTAACTATGGCTACACCTTC. The V and J genes are TRBV20-1 and TRBJ1-2; 7 positions match TRBD1. V was clipped by 1 base and J by 1 base; unmatched bases: 6. CDR3 length: 15 amino acids. Per germline, CDR1 DFQATT and CDR2 SNEGSKA (reference sequence).

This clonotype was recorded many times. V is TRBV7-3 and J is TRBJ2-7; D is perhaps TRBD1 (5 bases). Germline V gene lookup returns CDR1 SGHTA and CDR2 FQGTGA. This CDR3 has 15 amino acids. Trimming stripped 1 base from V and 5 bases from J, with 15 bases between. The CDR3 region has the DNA TGTGCCAGCAGCTTAATGGGCAGGGTTGGGGACGAGCAGTACTTC. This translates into CASSLMGRVGDEQYF.

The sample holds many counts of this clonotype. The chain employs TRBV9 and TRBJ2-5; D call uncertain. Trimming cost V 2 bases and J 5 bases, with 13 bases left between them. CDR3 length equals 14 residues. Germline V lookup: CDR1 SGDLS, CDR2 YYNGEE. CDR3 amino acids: CASSVRDASETQYF. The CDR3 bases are TGTGCCAGCAGCGTTAGGGATGCATCGGAGACCCAGTACTTC. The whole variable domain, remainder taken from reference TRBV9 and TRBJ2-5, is DSGVTQTPKHLITATGQRVTLRCSPRSGDLSVYWYQQSLDQGLQFLIQYYNGEERAKGNILERFSAQQFPDLHSELNLSSLELGDSALYFCASSVRDASETQYFGPGTRLLVL.

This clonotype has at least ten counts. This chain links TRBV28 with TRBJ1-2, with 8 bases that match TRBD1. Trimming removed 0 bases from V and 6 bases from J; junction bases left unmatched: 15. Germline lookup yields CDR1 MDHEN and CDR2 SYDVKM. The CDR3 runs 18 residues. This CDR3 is CASSLWRTGMMRGHGYTF. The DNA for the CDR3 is TGTGCCAGCAGTTTATGGCGGACAGGGATGATGCGGGGACATGGCTACACCTTC.

The CDR3 sequence is CASSPTGYPYEQYF. The CDR3 nucleotides read TGTGCCAGCAGTCCCACAGGGTACCCCTACGAGCAGTACTTC. The J gene is TRBJ2-7, the V gene TRBV12-3 or TRBV12-4; perhaps TRBD1 as D (6 bases). The CDR3 loop spans 14 amino acids. V lost 5 bases to trimming and J lost 2 bases, with 13 bases between them.

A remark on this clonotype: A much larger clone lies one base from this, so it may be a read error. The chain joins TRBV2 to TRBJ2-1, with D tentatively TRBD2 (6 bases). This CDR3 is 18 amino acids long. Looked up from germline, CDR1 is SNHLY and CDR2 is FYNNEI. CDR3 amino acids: CTSSEGSLSGLSYNEQFF. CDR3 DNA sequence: TGTACCAGCAGTGAGGGGAGTCTGAGCGGGCTCTCCTACAATGAGCAGTTCTTC.

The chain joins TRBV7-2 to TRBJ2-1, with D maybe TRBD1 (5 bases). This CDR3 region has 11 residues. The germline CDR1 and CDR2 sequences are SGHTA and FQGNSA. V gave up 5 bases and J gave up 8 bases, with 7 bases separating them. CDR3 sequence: CASSIGDEQFF. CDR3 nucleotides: TGTGCCAGCAGCATAGGGGATGAGCAGTTCTTC.

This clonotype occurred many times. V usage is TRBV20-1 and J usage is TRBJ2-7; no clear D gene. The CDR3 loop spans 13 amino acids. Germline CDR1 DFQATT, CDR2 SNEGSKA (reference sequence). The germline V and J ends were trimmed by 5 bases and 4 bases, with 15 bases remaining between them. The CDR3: CSAPWGLGYEQYF. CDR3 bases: TGCAGTGCTCCGTGGGGATTAGGATACGAGCAGTACTTC.

The CDR3 region is CSAKTRLAGEYEQYF. In DNA, the CDR3 is TGCAGCGCTAAAACCAGACTAGCGGGGGAGTACGAGCAGTACTTC. This chain connects TRBV29-1 to TRBJ2-7; 12 bases align to TRBD2. CDR1 and CDR2 from the germline V gene are SQVTM and ANQGSEA. This CDR3 contains 15 residues. V lost 7 bases, J lost 4 bases, and 11 bases stayed unmatched.

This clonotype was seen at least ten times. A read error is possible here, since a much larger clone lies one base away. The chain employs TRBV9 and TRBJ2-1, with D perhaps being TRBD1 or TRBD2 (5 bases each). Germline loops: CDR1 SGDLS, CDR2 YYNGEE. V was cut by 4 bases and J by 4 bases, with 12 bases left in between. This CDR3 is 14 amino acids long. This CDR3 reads CASSPGTAYNEQFF. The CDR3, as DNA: TGTGCCAGCAGCCCCGGGACGGCTTACAATGAGCAGTTCTTC.

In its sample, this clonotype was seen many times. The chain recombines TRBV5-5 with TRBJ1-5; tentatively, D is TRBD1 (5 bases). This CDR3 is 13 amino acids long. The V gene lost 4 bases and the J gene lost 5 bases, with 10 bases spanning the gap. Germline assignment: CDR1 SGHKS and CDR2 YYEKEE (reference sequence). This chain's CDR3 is CASSITGDQPQHF. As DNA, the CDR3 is TGTGCCAGCAGCATAACGGGGGATCAGCCCCAGCATTTT.

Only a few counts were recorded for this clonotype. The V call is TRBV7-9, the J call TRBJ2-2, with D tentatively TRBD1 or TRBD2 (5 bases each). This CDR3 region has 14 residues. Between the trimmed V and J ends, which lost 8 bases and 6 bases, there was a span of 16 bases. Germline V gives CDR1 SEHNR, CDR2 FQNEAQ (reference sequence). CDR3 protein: CASGGSEFSGELFF. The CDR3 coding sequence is TGTGCCAGCGGGGGTAGCGAGTTCTCCGGGGAGCTGTTTTTT.

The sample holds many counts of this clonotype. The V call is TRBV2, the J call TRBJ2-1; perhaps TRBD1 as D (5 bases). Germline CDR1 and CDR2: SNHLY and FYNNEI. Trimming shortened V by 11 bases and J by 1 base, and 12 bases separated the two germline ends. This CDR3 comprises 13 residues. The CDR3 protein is CACNRGSYNEQFF. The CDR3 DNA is TGTGCCTGTAATAGGGGATCCTACAATGAGCAGTTCTTC. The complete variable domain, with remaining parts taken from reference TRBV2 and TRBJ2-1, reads EPEVTQTPSHQVTQMGQEVILRCVPISNHLYFYWYRQILGQKVEFLVSFYNNEISEKSEIFDDQFSVERPDGSNFTLKIRSTKLEDSAMYFCACNRGSYNEQFFGPGTRLTVL.

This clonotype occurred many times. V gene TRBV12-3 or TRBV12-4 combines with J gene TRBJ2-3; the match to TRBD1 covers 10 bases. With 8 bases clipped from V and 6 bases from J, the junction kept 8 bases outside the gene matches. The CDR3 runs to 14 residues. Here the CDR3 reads CASSGTGAPDTQYF. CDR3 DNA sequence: TGTGCCAGCTCCGGGACAGGGGCCCCGGATACGCAGTATTTT.

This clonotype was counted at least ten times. DNA of the CDR3: TGTGCCAGCAGCGAGCGACTAGCGCTGTGGAAGGAGACCCAGTACTTC. Residues: CASSERLALWKETQYF. This chain joins TRBV7-6 and TRBJ2-5; TRBD2 aligns across 8 bases. CDR1 is SGHVS, CDR2 FNYEAQ, per germline. CDR3 length: 16 amino acids. The ends lost 5 bases at V and 5 bases at J; junction bases unmatched: 13.

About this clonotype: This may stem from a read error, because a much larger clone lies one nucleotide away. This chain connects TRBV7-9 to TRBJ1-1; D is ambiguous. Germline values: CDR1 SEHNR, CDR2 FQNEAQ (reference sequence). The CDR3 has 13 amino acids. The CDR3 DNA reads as TGTGTCAGCAGCTTAGTAGTGAGGACTGAAGCTTTCTTT. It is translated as CVSSLVVRTEAFF.

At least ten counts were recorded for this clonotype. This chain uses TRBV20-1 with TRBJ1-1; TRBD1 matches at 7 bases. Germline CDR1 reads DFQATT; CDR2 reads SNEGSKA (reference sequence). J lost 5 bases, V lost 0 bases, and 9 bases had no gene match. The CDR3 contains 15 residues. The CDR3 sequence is CSARDLSRGYTEAFF. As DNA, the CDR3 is TGCAGTGCTAGAGATCTAAGCAGGGGGTATACTGAAGCTTTCTTT.

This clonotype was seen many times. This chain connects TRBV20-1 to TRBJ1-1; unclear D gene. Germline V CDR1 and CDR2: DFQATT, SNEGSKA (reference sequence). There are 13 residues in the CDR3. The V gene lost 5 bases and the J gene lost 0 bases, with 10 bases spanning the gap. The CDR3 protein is CSAPKTVNTEAFF. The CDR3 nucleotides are TGCAGTGCTCCGAAGACTGTGAACACTGAAGCTTTCTTT.

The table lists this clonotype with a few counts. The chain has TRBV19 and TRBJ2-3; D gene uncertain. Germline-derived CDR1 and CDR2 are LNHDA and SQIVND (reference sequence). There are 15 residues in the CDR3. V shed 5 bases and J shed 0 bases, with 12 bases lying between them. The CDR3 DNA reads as TGTGCCAGTAGTTCTGAGGCCTCTAGCACAGATACGCAGTATTTT. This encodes CASSSEASSTDTQYF.

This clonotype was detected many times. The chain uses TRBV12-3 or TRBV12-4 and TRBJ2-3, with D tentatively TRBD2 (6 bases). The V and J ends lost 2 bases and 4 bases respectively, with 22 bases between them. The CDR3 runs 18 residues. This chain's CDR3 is CASSLSNPGLPRPDTQYF. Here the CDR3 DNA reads TGTGCCAGCAGTTTATCGAACCCGGGACTCCCGAGACCAGATACGCAGTATTTT.